Shown below are 32 T cell receptor beta chains from a single sample sequenced in a study of OX40 agonist ivuxolimab in advanced cancers. The table came from immunoSEQ multiplex PCR; TCRdb's copy has only in-frame clones and leaves some out. The table lists about 7,700 clones, around 74% of them singletons, with 35% to 40% in the top ten. The material was CD4+ or CD8+ T cells sorted from blood, obtained in a trial of the OX40 agonist ivuxolimab. The receptors come from an adult with an advanced solid tumor such as melanoma, head and neck, liver or kidney cancer.

V gene TRBV27 combines with J gene TRBJ1-2, with TRBD1 identical over 7 bases. This CDR3 region has 13 residues. Trimming at V came to 9 bases and at J to 4 bases, leaving 8 bases not matched to a gene. Germline-derived CDR1 and CDR2 are MNHEY and SMNVEV (reference sequence). The CDR3 loop is CASSSWDSYGYTF. The CDR3 DNA reads TGTGCCAGTTCGTCCTGGGACAGCTATGGCTACACCTTC.

This clone is deemed large (0.1 to 1%). The rearrangement links TRBV7-8 to TRBJ2-3; D is ambiguous. V was clipped by 1 base and J by 3 bases, with 8 bases between them. The CDR3 spans 14 residues. Germline lookup yields CDR1 SGHVS and CDR2 FQNEAQ. DNA for the CDR3: TGTGCCAGCAGCTTAGAGTCCCCTACAGATACGCAGTATTTT. Translation gives CASSLESPTDTQYF. Supplemented by reference TRBV7-8 and TRBJ2-3, the full variable domain reads GAGVSQSPRYKVAKRGQDVALRCDPISGHVSLFWYQQALGQGPEFLTYFQNEAQLDKSGLPSDRFFAERPEGSVSTLKIQRTQQEDSAVYLCASSLESPTDTQYFGPGTRLTVL.

The genes are TRBV27 and TRBJ2-1; perhaps TRBD2 as D (6 bases). V lost 3 bases and J lost 9, with 18 bases in between. The CDR3 consists of 15 residues. Germline V gene lookup returns CDR1 MNHEY and CDR2 SMNVEV (reference sequence). The CDR3 is CASSFGRDSPTEQFF. The CDR3 region has the DNA TGTGCCAGCAGTTTCGGGCGGGACTCCCCTACTGAGCAGTTCTTC.

This chain links TRBV27 with TRBJ1-6; 7 bases align to TRBD1. Trimming at V came to 5 bases and at J to 11 bases, leaving 6 bases not matched to a gene. Germline values: CDR1 MNHEY, CDR2 SMNVEV (reference sequence). CDR3 length: 13 residues. This CDR3 reads CASSNRQGTPLHF. The CDR3 coding sequence is TGTGCCAGCAGTAACCGACAGGGAACACCCCTCCACTTT.

The chain employs TRBV5-6 and TRBJ1-5; 7 nucleotides match TRBD1. Germline V CDR1 and CDR2: SGHDT, YYEEEE. The V gene end was trimmed by 3 bases and the J gene end by 5 bases; junction bases not matched to a gene: 5. The CDR3 extends over 14 amino acids. CDR3 amino acids: CASSYGTVDQPQHF. In nucleotides, the CDR3 is TGTGCCAGCAGCTACGGGACAGTGGATCAGCCCCAGCATTTT. The full variable domain, with the rest looked up from reference TRBV5-6 and TRBJ1-5, is DAGVTQSPTHLIKTRGQQVTLRCSPKSGHDTVSWYQQALGQGPQFIFQYYEEEERQRGNFPDRFSGHQFPNYSSELNVNALLLGDSALYLCASSYGTVDQPQHFGDGTRLSIL.

This sequence joins TRBV10-3 and TRBJ2-7; D is possibly TRBD1 or TRBD2 (5 bases each). The CDR3 is 14 residues long. The germline CDR1 and CDR2 sequences are ENHRY and SYGVKD. V lost 0 bases and J 6 bases, leaving 12 bases between the germline ends. CDR3 coding DNA: TGTGCCATCAGTGAGTCGGGTGGGGCGGGCGAGCAGTACTTC. It specifies CAISESGGAGEQYF.

CDR3 residues: CASSLRQGHYEQYF. The CDR3 DNA reads as TGTGCCAGCAGCCTCCGACAGGGTCACTACGAGCAGTACTTC. This sequence joins TRBV13 and TRBJ2-7; TRBD1 matches at 7 bases. The CDR3 consists of 14 residues. After removal of 5 bases from V and 3 bases from J, the junction contained 7 bases not matched to a gene. The germline V gene encodes CDR1 PRHDT and CDR2 FYEKMQ (reference sequence).

The rearrangement joins TRBV10-3 to TRBJ1-2; no reliable D call. Germline V gives CDR1 ENHRY, CDR2 SYGVKD. This CDR3 has 16 amino acids. Trimming pared 11 bases from V and 4 bases from J, leaving 26 bases between. CDR3 loop: CAVNKGISPLSYGYTF. In DNA form, the CDR3 reads TGTGCCGTCAACAAGGGTATCTCTCCCCTCTCCTATGGCTACACCTTC.

The rearrangement links TRBV27 to TRBJ2-5, with TRBD2 matching over 12 bases. J was trimmed by 5 bases and V by 4 bases; bases with no gene match: 14. Looked up from germline, CDR1 is MNHEY and CDR2 is SMNVEV (reference sequence). The length of the CDR3 is 18 residues. The DNA for the CDR3 is TGTGCCAGCAGTTCTCCCGGACTAGCGGGGTTGGGTCTCGAGACCCAGTACTTC. It is translated as CASSSPGLAGLGLETQYF.

The chain uses TRBV30 and TRBJ2-7, with 7 bases lining up with TRBD1. Germline CDR1 is GTSNPN and CDR2 is SVGIG (reference sequence). The CDR3 is 12 residues long. Trimming removed 7 bases from V and 2 bases from J; junction bases left unmatched: 5. The CDR3 region has the DNA TGTGCCTCCACAGGGGTAGCCTACGAGCAGTACTTC. Protein product: CASTGVAYEQYF.

In this sample, this clone turned up a few times. The chain links TRBV6-5 to TRBJ1-5; D call uncertain. The CDR3 is 15 residues long. CDR1 MNHEY and CDR2 SVGAGI come from the germline V gene. Trimming cost V 6 bases and J 1 base, with 13 bases left between them. The CDR3 region has the DNA TGTGCCAGCAGACCCCTGCTTGGGAGCAATCAGCCCCAGCATTTT. Translating it yields CASRPLLGSNQPQHF.

This clone was detected only once. The genes are TRBV28 and TRBJ2-1; tentatively, D is TRBD2 (6 bases). V was trimmed by 7 bases and J by 6 bases, leaving 19 bases between them. The germline gives CDR1 MDHEN, CDR2 SYDVKM. CDR3 length: 15 amino acids. CDR3 loop: CASISWGVRRNEQFF. The CDR3 coding sequence is TGTGCCAGCATCAGTTGGGGGGTCCGGCGCAATGAGCAGTTCTTC.

This clone was seen just once. The chain recombines TRBV7-6 with TRBJ2-1, with 8 bases fitting TRBD1. Trimming took 5 bases from V and 9 from J; bases not matched to a gene: 6. Germline CDR1 and CDR2: SGHVS and FNYEAQ. CDR3 length: 13 amino acids. The DNA of the CDR3 is TGTGCCAGCAGCACCTCAGGGGGCTTTGAGCAGTTCTTC. As protein: CASSTSGGFEQFF. Full variable domain (remainder filled in from reference TRBV7-6 and TRBJ2-1): GAGVSQSPRYKVTKRGQDVALRCDPISGHVSLYWYRQALGQGPEFLTYFNYEAQQDKSGLPNDRFSAERPEGSISTLTIQRTEQRDSAMYRCASSTSGGFEQFFGPGTRLTVL.

The chain links TRBV5-5 to TRBJ2-7, with D hard to call. CDR1 is SGHKS and CDR2 is YYEKEE in the germline V gene (reference sequence). The CDR3 runs to 13 residues. V dropped 2 bases and J dropped 3 bases, with 9 bases sitting between them. In DNA form, the CDR3 reads TGTGCCAGCAGCTTTTCAGAATACTACGAGCAGTACTTC. Amino acid sequence: CASSFSEYYEQYF.

The chain employs TRBV7-9 and TRBJ1-3; 7 bases are shared with TRBD1. This CDR3 region has 16 residues. CDR1 is SEHNR, CDR2 FQNEAQ, per germline (reference sequence). The V and J ends lost 3 bases and 4 bases, in that order; junction bases with no gene match: 9. The CDR3 DNA is TGTGCCAGCAGCTTCCCGGGACAGATTTTAGGAAACACCATATATTTT. As protein: CASSFPGQILGNTIYF.

The rearrangement links TRBV30 to TRBJ2-7; D is uncertain. Looked up from germline, CDR1 is GTSNPN and CDR2 is SVGIG (reference sequence). This CDR3 has 11 residues. V dropped 2 bases and J dropped 6 bases, with 8 bases sitting between them. CDR3 DNA sequence: TGTGCCTGGAGTCGGAAGTCCGAGCAGTACTTC. It specifies CAWSRKSEQYF.

V is TRBV5-4 and J is TRBJ2-5; no clear D gene. The germline V and J ends were trimmed by 4 bases and 1 base, with 11 bases remaining between them. Germline CDR1 is SGHNT and CDR2 is YYREEE (reference sequence). This CDR3 comprises 14 residues. The CDR3 is CASSPVWGQETQYF. CDR3 nucleotides: TGTGCCAGCAGCCCCGTTTGGGGCCAAGAGACCCAGTACTTC.

DNA of the CDR3: TGTGCCAGCAGTGAAACGGGACTAGCCTACGAGCAGTACTTC. Its protein product is CASSETGLAYEQYF. The chain carries TRBV2 and TRBJ2-7; TRBD2 matches at 8 bases. The CDR3 has 14 residues. Germline V lookup: CDR1 SNHLY, CDR2 FYNNEI. V lost 2 bases and J lost 2; bases outside the gene matches: 2.

This clone has just a few counts. J is TRBJ1-2 and V is TRBV21-1; the D segment call TRBD1 is taken from the table without a DNA check. TRBV21-1 is recorded as a pseudogene. The CDR3 covers 14 residues. CDR3 sequence: CASSKGGVNYGYTF. The CDR3 coding sequence is TGTGCCAGCAGCAAAGGGGGCGTTAACTATGGCTACACCTTC.

The chain employs TRBV18 and TRBJ1-2; D is unresolved. This CDR3 is built from 13 residues. V lost 2 bases and J 8 bases, leaving 12 bases between the germline ends. Germline CDR1 reads KGHSH; CDR2 reads LQKENI. CDR3 sequence (DNA): TGTGCCAGCTCACCATCCCAGGTTGGCGGCTACACCTTC. This gives the protein CASSPSQVGGYTF.

The rearrangement joins TRBV7-8 to TRBJ2-7; TRBD1 or TRBD2 may be the D gene (5 bases each). This CDR3 is built from 14 residues. Deletions cut 5 bases from V and 5 bases from J, with 16 bases between. Per the germline V gene, CDR1 is SGHVS and CDR2 is FQNEAQ. In nucleotides, the CDR3 is TGTGCCAGCAGCCATCGGTTCAGAGGGGACGAGCAGTACTTC. Amino acids: CASSHRFRGDEQYF.

A single count supports this clone. The chain carries TRBV7-9 and TRBJ2-1; the D gene is possibly TRBD1 (5 bases). The germline V and J ends were trimmed by 1 base and 4 bases, with 14 bases remaining between them. Germline assignment: CDR1 SEHNR and CDR2 FQNEAQ (reference sequence). The CDR3 sequence is 16 residues long. CDR3: CASSLEGVRWYNEQFF. CDR3 nucleotide sequence: TGTGCCAGCAGCTTAGAAGGGGTAAGGTGGTACAATGAGCAGTTCTTC.

The chain combines TRBV19 with TRBJ2-7; D may be TRBD1 or TRBD2 (5 bases each). Germline loops: CDR1 LNHDA, CDR2 SQIVND (reference sequence). Deletions cut 4 bases from V and 2 bases from J, with 9 bases between. This CDR3 is built from 13 residues. As DNA, the CDR3 is TGTGCCAGTAGTACCGGGGCCACCTACGAGCAGTACTTC. Translation: CASSTGATYEQYF.

This chain links TRBV7-9 with TRBJ1-1; TRBD1 agrees at 9 bases. Trimming at V came to 1 base and at J to 3 bases, leaving 0 bases not matched to a gene. CDR3 size: 14 residues. Germline V gene data show CDR1 as SEHNR and CDR2 as FQNEAQ (reference sequence). The CDR3 sequence is CASSLGQGDTEAFF. In nucleotides, the CDR3 is TGTGCCAGCAGCTTAGGACAGGGGGACACTGAAGCTTTCTTT.

The V call is TRBV10-3, the J call TRBJ2-2; 15 nucleotides match TRBD2. Germline lookup yields CDR1 ENHRY and CDR2 SYGVKD. The CDR3 contains 17 residues. V trimming: 9 bases; J trimming: 1 base; junction bases outside the gene matches: 6. The CDR3 protein is CAIFGTSGGKNTGELFF. CDR3 DNA: TGTGCCATTTTCGGGACTAGCGGGGGGAAGAACACCGGGGAGCTGTTTTTT.

About this clone itself: Other DNA sequences in this sample translate to the same CDR3. V and J are TRBV10-3 and TRBJ2-5, with TRBD1 matching over 9 bases. Germline CDR1 is ENHRY and CDR2 is SYGVKD. This CDR3 has 15 amino acids. V was clipped by 5 bases and J by 2 bases; unmatched bases: 6. In DNA, the CDR3 is TGTGCCATCAGTCTGTCCGGACAGGGGCAAGAGACCCAGTACTTC. This gives the protein CAISLSGQGQETQYF.

The chain employs TRBV29-1 and TRBJ1-2; 7 bases agree with TRBD1. The CDR3 has 13 residues. Germline V gene data show CDR1 as SQVTM and CDR2 as ANQGSEA. Losses at the gene ends were 6 bases for V and 8 bases for J; bases not matched to a gene: 12. The CDR3 reads CSVPLGGLQGYTF. The CDR3, as DNA: TGCAGCGTGCCTCTAGGGGGCCTGCAGGGCTACACCTTC. The variable domain in full, completed from reference TRBV29-1 and TRBJ1-2, reads SAVISQKPSRDICQRGTSLTIQCQVDSQVTMMFWYRQQPGQSLTLIATANQGSEATYESGFVIDKFPISRPNLTFSTLTVSNMSPEDSSIYLCSVPLGGLQGYTFGSGTRLTVV.

The chain joins TRBV29-1 to TRBJ1-2; D gene uncertain. The CDR3 contains 12 residues. V was shortened by 6 bases and J by 6 bases, with 14 bases between the two germline ends. Germline lookup yields CDR1 SQVTM and CDR2 ANQGSEA. The CDR3 coding sequence is TGCAGCGTCTCGACCGGGCAGGATGGCTACACCTTC. Its protein is CSVSTGQDGYTF.

This clone has just one count. The rearrangement links TRBV5-1 to TRBJ2-1; TRBD2 matches at 9 bases. Germline values: CDR1 SGHRS, CDR2 YFSETQ. The CDR3 sequence is 15 residues long. V lost 5 bases and J lost 0; bases outside the gene matches: 3. The CDR3 reads CASSVSGSSYNEQFF. The CDR3 region has the DNA TGCGCCAGCAGTGTTAGCGGGAGCTCCTACAATGAGCAGTTCTTC.

This clone was seen just once. V usage is TRBV7-2 and J usage is TRBJ2-1; 10 positions agree with TRBD1. CDR1 is SGHTA, CDR2 FQGNSA, per germline. V lost 5 bases, J lost 8 bases, and 15 bases stayed unmatched. The CDR3 has 17 amino acids. The CDR3 DNA reads TGTGCCAGCAGCCGACTCCGCCCGGGACAGGGGATTGATGAGCAGTTCTTC. This translates into CASSRLRPGQGIDEQFF.

The V and J genes are TRBV19 and TRBJ2-6; D not certain. CDR3 size: 13 residues. V lost 3 bases and J 9 bases, leaving 9 bases between the germline ends. Germline CDR1 and CDR2: LNHDA and SQIVND (reference sequence). The CDR3 is CASSIPDLNVLTF. The CDR3 bases are TGTGCCAGTAGTATCCCGGACCTCAACGTCCTGACTTTC.

This rearrangement joins TRBV4-1 to TRBJ2-5, with 7 bases fitting TRBD1. This CDR3 has 14 residues. Trimming at V came to 2 bases and at J to 1 base, leaving 1 base not matched to a gene. The germline CDR1 and CDR2 sequences are MGHRA and YSYEKL. Here the CDR3 DNA reads TGCGCCAGCAGCCAACGGGACAGCCAAGAGACCCAGTACTTC. Translated, it gives CASSQRDSQETQYF.